One TCR beta chain is described in this entry. This specimen comes from a study of blood T cell repertoires in COVID-19. Here immunoSEQ multiplex PCR was the method, and the copy in TCRdb shows in-frame clones only, minus some. The table includes about 240,000 clones, about 89% detected once. Germline values: CDR1 SGHAT, CDR2 FQNNGV. V was cut by 1 base and J by 0 bases, with 10 bases left in between. The CDR3 has 16 amino acids. The chain uses TRBV11-2 and TRBJ1-3; D is perhaps TRBD1 (5 bases). Sequencing was done on a sample of PBMCs or T cells enriched from blood (not recorded which). This receptor was obtained from a woman under 40 who had recovered from COVID-19. The CDR3 here is CASSLGGLSSGNTIYF. The CDR3 DNA sequence: TGTGCCAGCAGCTTAGGGGGCCTCAGCTCTGGAAACACCATATATTTT.